This T cell receptor (beta chain) is from a study of cytomegalovirus exposure and HLA in healthy donors listed by TCRdb under 2017. Concerning the study at large: An earlier analysis of some 600 of the donors reported approximately 300 Gb of sequence data and 95 million to 140 million unique TCR beta sequences obtained from about 179 million T cells. A later analysis re-examined previously published TCR beta repertoires from roughly 720 donors and added high-resolution HLA genotyping to investigate patterns of TCR occurrence. Among the roughly 400 genotyped donors, roughly 80% belonged to the genetic ancestry cluster associated with self-reported Caucasian donors. Donor age, sex, ethnicity and CMV serostatus were collected together with the repertoire data. Rather than drawing on any new phenotypic data, the later analysis identified candidate immune exposures from TCR beta sequences and the way those sequences occurred across donors. Along with the approximately 700-subject first cohort, a separate validation cohort of over a hundred different subjects was used. Using immunosequencing, the study profiled T cell repertoires from 666 subjects and related those repertoires to cytomegalovirus serostatus. Both class I and class II loci were covered by HLA typing, at four-digit resolution. Among some 410 genotyped donors of the cohort, an average of about 240,000 unique TCR beta nucleotide sequences were sequenced per donor, roughly 20% of them non-productive. An early release that covered about 600 HLA-typed donors contained approximately 300 gigabases of sequencing data and some 87 million unique TCR sequences. The number of donors typed differed by locus, with roughly 620-630 for A, B, C, DRB1 and DQB1, 522 for DQA1, 600 to 610 for DPA1, and some 450 for DPB1. About 5 DR-DQ haplotypes were handled as single units for association and clustering, since linkage in the cohort was strong. The study combined high-throughput TCR immunosequencing, statistical association of individual TCRs with disease status, and machine learning to predict cytomegalovirus infection status. A later genetic analysis took genome-wide SNP genotypes for about 60% of the roughly 670 donors and used that subset as a discovery cohort. Every discovery cohort repertoire had been produced on one sequencing platform. The study was designed to test whether signatures of past pathogen exposure could be identified by cataloging public T cell receptors. An earlier analysis of more than 450 of the donors used high-throughput TCR beta sequencing to judge whether each TCR beta V gene segment behaved as functional or pseudogenic. Findings and caveats that apply to the study as a whole: Most TCR sequences were observed very rarely across donors, whereas some public TCRs were present in many individuals. The authors suggested that the approach could potentially be extended to other disease states and immunological phenotypes. HLA typing was unavailable for some donors at each locus, so association tests used only the typed subset. In a later analysis, several top co-occurrence clusters were reported to appear linked to parvovirus B19, influenza, CMV and Epstein-Barr virus. An association between a missense DCLRE1C variant and V-gene and J-gene trimming of TCR beta chains was found in a later genetic analysis and replicated in an independent cohort. Because counts were too low, more than 15 rarely observed V segments, including chromosome 9 orphons, were excluded from the earlier analysis of several hundred of the donors. A few of the identified cytomegalovirus-associated TCR beta chains were confirmed in vitro to be specific for cytomegalovirus antigens. Assigning TCR associations to individual alleles was difficult when HLA alleles, especially DR and DQ, strongly co-occurred. The sequencing pipeline was judged likely to have produced a cluster of highly shared sequence variants as a technical artifact. According to a later genetic analysis, donors in an Asian-associated ancestry cluster had fewer N-insertions in productive TCRs than the roughly 700-donor mean. Broadly in line with IMGT annotations, most TCR beta V segments showed up in productive rearrangements about 90% or about 30% of the time in an earlier analysis of a few hundred of the donors. A further reported finding was that TCR beta sequences accurately predicted the HLA-A and HLA-B alleles for most subjects in the first cohort. Only TCR beta chains were sequenced in this cohort, and the absence of alpha or paired-chain data limited detectable features. The 87-base-pair reads could not distinguish some IMGT-functional V segments, including TRBV6-2 and TRBV6-3, so those segments were excluded. The classifier was reported to diagnose cytomegalovirus status with high specificity and sensitivity in both the original and validation cohorts. The study listed approximately 150 TCR beta chains as associated with cytomegalovirus. In a later analysis, HLA-associated TCR beta chains were found to be more clonally expanded and to have lower generation probabilities than equally common non-associated chains. Roughly uniform sequencing depth across donors was assumed in presence/absence analyses, although this assumption may not hold. Correlated functional status among segregating V segments might be attributable to linkage disequilibrium, but an unknown experimental factor could not be ruled out. In a later analysis, about 17,000 TCR beta sequences were associated with specific HLA alleles at a false discovery rate of 0.05. For the cohort, immune exposure information was limited to CMV serostatus. A later analysis found that most CMV-associated TCR beta chains appeared HLA-restricted, with HLA associations seemingly driven largely by CMV exposure. In a later analysis, the rate of TCR association differed among HLA loci, with DRB1 alleles having the most associated TCRs and HLA-C alleles having the fewest.

A word on this clone: Its antigen is still unknown. One base away there is no much larger clone; base qualities are not given.

Libraries were constructed by the immunoSEQ multiplex PCR assay. For the multiplex PCR, a mixture combining 60 forward primers for TCR Vbeta segments and 13 reverse primers for TCR Jbeta segments was used. A multiplex PCR assay on genomic DNA amplified the CDR3 region of rearranged TCR beta genes. The amplified TCR beta libraries were sequenced on the Illumina HiSeq System as 87-base-pair reads. Processing in the source paper ran as follows. A later analysis counted around 72 million unique TCR beta chains across the 666 repertoires, and roughly 11 million of these chains were shared by at least two donors. A nearest-neighbor algorithm error-corrected the raw reads and collapsed the reads into unique sequences, merging closely related sequences to remove PCR and sequencing errors. To assign V, D and J gene segments, CDR3 sequences were aligned to IMGT reference sequences. For a sequence to be retained, a match of at least six nucleotides was required to both a V gene segment and a J gene segment. Rearrangements were called productive when the CDR3 lacked stop codons and stayed in frame with V and J; all others were non-productive. Following IMGT convention, CDR3 was defined as the stretch from the second conserved V-encoded cysteine to the conserved J-encoded phenylalanine. The earlier analysis of about 610 of the donors excluded any sequence lacking an unambiguous match to a single V gene segment. In an earlier analysis of a few hundred of the donors, V segments were called functional above 56.7% productive rearrangements and were called segregating when the between-donor standard deviation exceeded 5%. A statistical classification framework was developed to diagnose cytomegalovirus status using the catalog of TCR beta chain sequences. A later analysis assigned V and J genes by comparing TCR nucleotide sequences with IMGT/GENE-DB human TR gene sequences. The TCRdist pipeline was used in a later analysis to assign CDR3 sequences and most-parsimonious VDJ recombination scenarios. A later analysis defined each TCR beta chain by its CDR3 amino acid sequence plus V-gene family, and excluded reads lacking a unique V-gene family. As a way to deal with suspected cross-contamination and a sequencing artifact, a later analysis dropped under 600 nucleotide sequences that were highly shared and had low generation probability. In a later analysis, a clonal expansion index for each public chain was calculated from normalized within-repertoire ranks of inferred template counts. In a later analysis, generation probabilities were computed with a VDJ recombination model fitted to out-of-frame rearrangements, and the resulting probabilities were checked against IGoR. In a later analysis, hypergeometric tests were used to score TCR-TCR, TCR-HLA and TCR-CMV co-occurrence, with a repertoire-size bias correction applied to TCR pairs. A later analysis estimated false discovery rates by permuting HLA or CMV assignments 20 times. In a later analysis, co-occurring TCRs were grouped using DBSCAN, with TCRdist sequence similarity added in when clustering inside HLA-allele-positive subsets. Repertoires with fewer than 30,000 or more than 120,000 public chains, plus five repertoires with anomalous nucleotide sharing, were excluded from co-occurrence clustering. Drawn from immuneACCESS, this table holds only the in-frame rearrangements with V and J called that TCRdb kept. Clones are partly lost; checked studies trace under half to an unresolved V gene and leave the rest unexplained. Clone size and the V and J calls come from that table; the DNA yielded D and trimming. The sample table lists some 140,000 clones, about 61% of them with a count of one. The ten largest clones take up 2% to 3% of the sample.

The cohort was made up of about 610 healthy bone marrow donors. All cohort members were sampled while nominally healthy, although unrecorded immune exposures were likely present. The donor tested CMV seronegative, placing the donor among the roughly 340 seronegative members of the cohort. A peripheral blood sample was provided by each donor, and peripheral blood mononuclear cells were used for TCR beta sequencing. Genomic DNA extraction from the blood cell samples was performed with the Qiagen DNeasy Blood Extraction Kit. CDR3 length: 14 amino acids, cysteine to phenylalanine. The DNA shown is the 42-base CDR3, in frame from base 1. Looking up the germline V gene (reference sequence) yields CDR1 SGHNT and CDR2 YYREEE. Unmatched junction bases come to 8, with V trimmed by 4 bases and J by 5 bases.

This TCR derives from a woman aged 40-49 years in good health and CMV-seronegative. The sample was PBMCs. The chain uses TRBV5-4 and TRBJ2-5, with 7 bases aligning to TRBD1. The bases are TGTGCCAGCAGCGGGGACAGTGGGCGGGAGACCCAGTACTTC. The resulting protein is CASSGDSGRETQYF. Beyond the CDR3, the reference TRBV5-4 and TRBJ2-5 genes provide the residues; the full variable domain reads: ETGVTQSPTHLIKTRGQQVTLRCSSQSGHNTVSWYQQALGQGPQFIFQYYREEENGRGNFPPRFSGLQFPNYSSELNVNALELDDSALYLCASSGDSGRETQYFGPGTRLLVL.